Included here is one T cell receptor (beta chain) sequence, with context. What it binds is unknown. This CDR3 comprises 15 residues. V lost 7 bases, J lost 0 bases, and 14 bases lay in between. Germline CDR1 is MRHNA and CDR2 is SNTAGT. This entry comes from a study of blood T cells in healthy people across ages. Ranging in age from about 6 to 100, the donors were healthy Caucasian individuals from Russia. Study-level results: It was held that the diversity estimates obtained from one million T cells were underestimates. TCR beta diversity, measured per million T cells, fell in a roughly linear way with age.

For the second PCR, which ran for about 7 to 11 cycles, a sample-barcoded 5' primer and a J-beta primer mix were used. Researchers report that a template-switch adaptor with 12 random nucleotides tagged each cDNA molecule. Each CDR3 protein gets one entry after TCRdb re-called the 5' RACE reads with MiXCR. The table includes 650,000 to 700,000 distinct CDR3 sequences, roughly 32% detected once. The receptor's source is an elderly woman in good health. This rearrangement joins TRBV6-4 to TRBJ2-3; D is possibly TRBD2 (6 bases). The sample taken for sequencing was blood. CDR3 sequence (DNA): TGTGCCAGCACCCCCAGTGGGGGGAGCACAGATACGCAGTATTTT. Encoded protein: CASTPSGGSTDTQYF.